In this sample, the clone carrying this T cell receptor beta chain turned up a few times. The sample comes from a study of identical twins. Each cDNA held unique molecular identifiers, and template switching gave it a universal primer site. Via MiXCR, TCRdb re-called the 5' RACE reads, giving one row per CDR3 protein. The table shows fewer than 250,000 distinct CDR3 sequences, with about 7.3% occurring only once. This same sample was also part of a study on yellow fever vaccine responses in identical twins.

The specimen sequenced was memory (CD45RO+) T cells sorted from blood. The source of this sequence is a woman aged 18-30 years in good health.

As DNA, the CDR3 is TGTGCCAGCGCAATTCCCGGAAGCATCGAGCGGCGTGCCGACTACGAGCAGTACTTC. As protein: CASAIPGSIERRADYEQYF. The V gene is TRBV12-3 or TRBV12-4, the J gene TRBJ2-7, with D possibly matching TRBD2 (5 bases). The CDR3 has 19 residues. V was cut by 8 bases and J by 3 bases, with 32 bases left in between.